The subject of this entry is one T cell receptor beta chain. The antigen is undetermined. The genomic DNA of each subset was split evenly across several immunoSEQ plates. Methods used by the authors: Filtering of immunoSEQ junctional sequences could not match full-length read filtering. Clones were sequenced by immunoSEQ multiplex PCR, and TCRdb holds only the in-frame ones, with some missing. That table is the source of V, J and clone size, and D and trimming were worked out from the DNA. The data show around 1.9 million clones, with just under 95% seen just once and over 1.5% held by the top ten. V shed 0 bases and J shed 6 bases, with 16 bases lying between them. CDR3 size: 16 residues. The V gene's germline CDR1 is SGHAT and CDR2 FQNNGV. This sample is part of a study of shared clonotypes between healthy human individuals. Study summary: Donors had three CD4 naive, three CD4 memory, two CD8 naive and one CD8 memory plate apiece.

CD45RO-negative, CCR7-positively selected cells formed the naive CD8 fraction, excluding terminally differentiated effector memory CD45RA+ cells. Overall study findings and caveats: An effect of sequencing depth on clonotype sharing among donors was expected.

The V and J genes are TRBV11-2 and TRBJ2-3, with TRBD2 as a possible D gene (6 bases). Sequenced material: naive CD8+ T cells from PBMCs. The sequence was obtained from a man aged 18 to 35 in good health. Some clones in this sample may be carry-over from other donors' samples. CDR3 bases: TGTGCCAGCAGCTTAGATGTGCGGGGAGAAACGGATACGCAGTATTTT. Amino acids: CASSLDVRGETDTQYF. Supplemented by reference TRBV11-2 and TRBJ2-3, the full variable domain reads EAGVAQSPRYKIIEKRQSVAFWCNPISGHATLYWYQQILGQGPKLLIQFQNNGVVDDSQLPKDRFSAERLKGVDSTLKIQPAKLEDSAVYLCASSLDVRGETDTQYFGPGTRLTVL.